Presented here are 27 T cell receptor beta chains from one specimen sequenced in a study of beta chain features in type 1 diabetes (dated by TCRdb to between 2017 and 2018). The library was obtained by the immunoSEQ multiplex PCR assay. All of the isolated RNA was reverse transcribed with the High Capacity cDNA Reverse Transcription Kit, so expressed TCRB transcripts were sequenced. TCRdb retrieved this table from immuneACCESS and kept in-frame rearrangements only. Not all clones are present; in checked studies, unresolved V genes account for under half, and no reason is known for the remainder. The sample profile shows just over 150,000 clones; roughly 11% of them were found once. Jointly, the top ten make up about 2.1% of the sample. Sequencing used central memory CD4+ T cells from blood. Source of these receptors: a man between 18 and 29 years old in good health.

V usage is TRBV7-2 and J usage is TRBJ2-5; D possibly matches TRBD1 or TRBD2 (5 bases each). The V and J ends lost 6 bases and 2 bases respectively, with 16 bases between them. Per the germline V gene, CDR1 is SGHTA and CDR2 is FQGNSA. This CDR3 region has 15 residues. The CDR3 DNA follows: TGTGCCAGCAGTCCGCCCACGGGGCTACAAGAGACCCAGTACTTC. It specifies CASSPPTGLQETQYF.

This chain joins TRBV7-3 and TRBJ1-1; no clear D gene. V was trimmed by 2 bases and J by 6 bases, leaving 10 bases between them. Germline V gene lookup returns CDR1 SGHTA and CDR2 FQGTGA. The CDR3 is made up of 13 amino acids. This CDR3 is CASSLLSDAEAFF. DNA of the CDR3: TGTGCCAGCAGCTTACTCTCAGACGCTGAAGCTTTCTTT.

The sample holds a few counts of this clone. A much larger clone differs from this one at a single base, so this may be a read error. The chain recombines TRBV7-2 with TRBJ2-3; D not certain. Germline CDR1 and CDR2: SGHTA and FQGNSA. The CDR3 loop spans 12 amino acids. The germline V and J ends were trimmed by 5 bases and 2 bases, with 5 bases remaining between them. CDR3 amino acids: CASSVDTDTQYF. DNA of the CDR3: TGTGCCAGCAGCGTAGACACAGATACGCAGTATTTT.

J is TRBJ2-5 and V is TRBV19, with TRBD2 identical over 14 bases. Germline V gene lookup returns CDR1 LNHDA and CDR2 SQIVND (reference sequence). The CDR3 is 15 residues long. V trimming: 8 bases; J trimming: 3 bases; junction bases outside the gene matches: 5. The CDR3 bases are TGTGCCAGTGGCGGACTAGCGGGAGGTAAAGAGACCCAGTACTTC. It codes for CASGGLAGGKETQYF.

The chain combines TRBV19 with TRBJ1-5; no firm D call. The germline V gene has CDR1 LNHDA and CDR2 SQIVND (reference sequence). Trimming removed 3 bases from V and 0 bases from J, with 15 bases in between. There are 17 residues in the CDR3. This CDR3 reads CASSIPTGGYSNQPQHF. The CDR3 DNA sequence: TGTGCCAGTAGTATCCCTACTGGCGGTTATAGCAATCAGCCCCAGCATTTT.

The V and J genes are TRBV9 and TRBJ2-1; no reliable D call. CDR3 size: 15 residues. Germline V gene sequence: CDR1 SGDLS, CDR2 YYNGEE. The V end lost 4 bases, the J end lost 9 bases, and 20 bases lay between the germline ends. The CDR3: CASSPMERPLGEQFF. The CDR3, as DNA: TGTGCCAGCAGCCCTATGGAGAGGCCCCTGGGTGAGCAGTTCTTC.

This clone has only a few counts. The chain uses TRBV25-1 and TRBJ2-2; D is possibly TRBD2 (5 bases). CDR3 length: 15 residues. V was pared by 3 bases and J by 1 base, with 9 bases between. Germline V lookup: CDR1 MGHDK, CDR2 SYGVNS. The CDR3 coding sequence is TGTGCCAGCAGTGATCCGGGGAAGAACACCGGGGAGCTGTTTTTT. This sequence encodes CASSDPGKNTGELFF.

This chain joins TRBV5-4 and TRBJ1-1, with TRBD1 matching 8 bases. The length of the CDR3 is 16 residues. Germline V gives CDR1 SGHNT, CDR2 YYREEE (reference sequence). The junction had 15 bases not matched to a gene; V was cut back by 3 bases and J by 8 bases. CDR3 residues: CASSSRTGTILYEAFF. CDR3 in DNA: TGTGCCAGCAGCTCCCGGACAGGGACGATTCTTTACGAAGCTTTCTTT.

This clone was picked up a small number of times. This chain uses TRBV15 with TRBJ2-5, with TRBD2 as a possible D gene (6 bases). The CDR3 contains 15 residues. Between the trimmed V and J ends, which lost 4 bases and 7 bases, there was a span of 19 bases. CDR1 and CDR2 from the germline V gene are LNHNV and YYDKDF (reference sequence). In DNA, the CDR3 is TGTGCCACCAGCATTCGGGACTCCTTTCCTCGGACCCAGTACTTC. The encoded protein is CATSIRDSFPRTQYF.

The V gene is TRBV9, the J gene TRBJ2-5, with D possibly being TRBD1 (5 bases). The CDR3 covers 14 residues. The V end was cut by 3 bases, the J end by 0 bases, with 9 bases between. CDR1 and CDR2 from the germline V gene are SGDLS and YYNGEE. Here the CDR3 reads CASSGRQNQETQYF. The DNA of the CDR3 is TGTGCCAGCAGCGGTCGACAGAACCAAGAGACCCAGTACTTC.

The DNA for the CDR3 is TGTGCCAGCAGCTTATCCCCGGGACACCAAGAGACCCAGTACTTC. This encodes CASSLSPGHQETQYF. The chain uses TRBV11-2 and TRBJ2-5; TRBD1 or TRBD2 may be the D gene (5 bases each). The V and J ends lost 2 bases and 0 bases respectively, with 10 bases between them. CDR1 SGHAT and CDR2 FQNNGV come from the germline V gene. The CDR3 contains 15 residues.

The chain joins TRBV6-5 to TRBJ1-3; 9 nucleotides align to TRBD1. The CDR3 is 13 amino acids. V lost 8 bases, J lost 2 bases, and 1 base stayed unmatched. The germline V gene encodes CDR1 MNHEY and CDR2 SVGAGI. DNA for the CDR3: TGTGCCAGCCGACAGGGGGCTGGAAACACCATATATTTT. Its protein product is CASRQGAGNTIYF.

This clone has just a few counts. The CDR3 coding sequence is TGTGCCATCAGTGACGAGTCGAACACTGAAGCTTTCTTT. Encoded protein: CAISDESNTEAFF. The chain couples TRBV10-3 to TRBJ1-1; D is unclear. V was clipped by 3 bases and J by 1 base, with 6 bases between them. The CDR3 length is 13 residues. CDR1 is ENHRY, CDR2 SYGVKD, per germline.

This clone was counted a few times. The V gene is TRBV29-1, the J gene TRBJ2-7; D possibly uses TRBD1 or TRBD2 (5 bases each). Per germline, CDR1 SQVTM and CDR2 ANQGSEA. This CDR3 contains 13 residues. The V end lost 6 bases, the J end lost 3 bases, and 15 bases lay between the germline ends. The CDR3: CSVVAGRVYEQYF. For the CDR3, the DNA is TGCAGCGTAGTGGCGGGCAGGGTCTACGAGCAGTACTTC.

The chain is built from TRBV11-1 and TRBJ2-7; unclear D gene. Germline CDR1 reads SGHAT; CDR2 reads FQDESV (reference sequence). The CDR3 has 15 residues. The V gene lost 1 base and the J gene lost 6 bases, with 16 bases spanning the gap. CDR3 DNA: TGTGCCAGCAGCTTAGAAGATAGATCGTATGGCGAGCAGTACTTC. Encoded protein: CASSLEDRSYGEQYF.

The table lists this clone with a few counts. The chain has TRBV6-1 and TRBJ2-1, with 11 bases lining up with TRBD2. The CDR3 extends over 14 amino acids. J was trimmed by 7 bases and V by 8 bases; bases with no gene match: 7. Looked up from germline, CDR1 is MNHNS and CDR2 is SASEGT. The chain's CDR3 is CASDSGGAGNEQFF. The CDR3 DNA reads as TGTGCCAGCGATAGCGGGGGGGCAGGGAATGAGCAGTTCTTC.

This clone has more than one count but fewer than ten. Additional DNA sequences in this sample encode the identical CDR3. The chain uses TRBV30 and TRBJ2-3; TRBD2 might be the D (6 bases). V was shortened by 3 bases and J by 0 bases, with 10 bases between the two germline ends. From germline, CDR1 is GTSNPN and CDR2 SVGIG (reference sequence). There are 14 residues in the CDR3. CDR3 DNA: TGTGCCTGGAGCTTTAGCGGTAGCACAGATACGCAGTATTTT. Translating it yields CAWSFSGSTDTQYF. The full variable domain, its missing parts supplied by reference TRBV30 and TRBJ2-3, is SQTIHQWPATLVQPVGSPLSLECTVEGTSNPNLYWYRQAAGRGLQLLFYSVGIGQISSEVPQNLSASRPQDRQFILSSKKLLLSDSGFYLCAWSFSGSTDTQYFGPGTRLTVL.

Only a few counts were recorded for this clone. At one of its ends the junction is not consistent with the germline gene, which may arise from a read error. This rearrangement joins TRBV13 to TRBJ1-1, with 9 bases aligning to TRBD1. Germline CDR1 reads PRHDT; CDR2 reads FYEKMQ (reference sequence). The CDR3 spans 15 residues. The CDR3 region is CASSVGQGQNTEAFF. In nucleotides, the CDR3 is TGTGCCAGCAGCGTAGGACAGGGGCAAAACACTGAAGCTTTCTTT.

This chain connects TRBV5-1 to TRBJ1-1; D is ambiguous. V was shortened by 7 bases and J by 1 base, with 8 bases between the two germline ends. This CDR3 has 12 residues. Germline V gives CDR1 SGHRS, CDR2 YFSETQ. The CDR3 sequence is CASSAGNTEAFF. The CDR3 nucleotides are TGCGCCAGCTCCGCAGGGAACACTGAAGCTTTCTTT.

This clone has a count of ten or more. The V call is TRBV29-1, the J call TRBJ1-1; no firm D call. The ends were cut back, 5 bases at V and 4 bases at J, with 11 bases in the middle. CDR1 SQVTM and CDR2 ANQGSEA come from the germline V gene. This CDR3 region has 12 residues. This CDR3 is CSVTVSRTEAFF. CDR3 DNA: TGCAGCGTTACAGTGTCGCGCACTGAAGCTTTCTTT.

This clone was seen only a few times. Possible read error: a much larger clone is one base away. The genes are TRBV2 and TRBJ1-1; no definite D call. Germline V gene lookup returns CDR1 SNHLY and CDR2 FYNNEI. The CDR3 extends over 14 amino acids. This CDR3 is CSSSESGTRSGAFF. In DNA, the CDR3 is TGTTCCAGCAGTGAATCGGGTACTCGCTCCGGAGCTTTCTTT.

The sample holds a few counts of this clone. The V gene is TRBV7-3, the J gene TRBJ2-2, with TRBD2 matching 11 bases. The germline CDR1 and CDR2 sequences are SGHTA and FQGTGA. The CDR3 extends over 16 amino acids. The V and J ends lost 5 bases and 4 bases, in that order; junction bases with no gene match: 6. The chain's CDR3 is CASSLAGGRITGELFF. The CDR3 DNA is TGTGCCAGCAGCCTAGCGGGAGGAAGGATCACCGGGGAGCTGTTTTTT.

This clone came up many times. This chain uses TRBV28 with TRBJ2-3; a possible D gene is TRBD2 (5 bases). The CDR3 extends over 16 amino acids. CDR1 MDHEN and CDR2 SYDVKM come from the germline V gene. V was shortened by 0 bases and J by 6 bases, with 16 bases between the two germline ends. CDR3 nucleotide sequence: TGTGCCAGCAGTTTATGGGCCCACCCTAGCTTGGATACGCAGTATTTT. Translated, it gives CASSLWAHPSLDTQYF.

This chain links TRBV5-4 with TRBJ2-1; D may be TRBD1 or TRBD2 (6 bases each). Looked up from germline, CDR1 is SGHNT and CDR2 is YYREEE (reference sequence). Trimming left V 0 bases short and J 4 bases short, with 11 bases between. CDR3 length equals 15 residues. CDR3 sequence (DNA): TGTGCCAGCAGCTTGGACCCGGGGGCTTACAATGAGCAGTTCTTC. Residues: CASSLDPGAYNEQFF.

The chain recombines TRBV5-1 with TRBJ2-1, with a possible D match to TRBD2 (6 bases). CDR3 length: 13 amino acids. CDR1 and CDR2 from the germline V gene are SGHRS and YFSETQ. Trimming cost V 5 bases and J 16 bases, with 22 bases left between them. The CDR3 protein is CASSSPGGLALFF. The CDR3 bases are TGCGCCAGCAGTAGCCCGGGTGGGCTAGCGCTTTTCTTC.

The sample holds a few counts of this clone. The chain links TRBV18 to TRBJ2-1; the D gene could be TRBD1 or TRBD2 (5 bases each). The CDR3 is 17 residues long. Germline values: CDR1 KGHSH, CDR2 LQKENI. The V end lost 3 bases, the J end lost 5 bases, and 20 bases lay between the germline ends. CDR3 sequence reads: CASSPARGGPANNEQFF. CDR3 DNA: TGTGCCAGCTCACCCGCGAGGGGCGGTCCCGCCAACAATGAGCAGTTCTTC. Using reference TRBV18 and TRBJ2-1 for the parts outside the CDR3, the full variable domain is NAGVMQNPRHLVRRRGQEARLRCSPMKGHSHVYWYRQLPEEGLKFMVYLQKENIIDESGMPKERFSAEFPKEGPSILRIQQVVRGDSAAYFCASSPARGGPANNEQFFGPGTRLTVL.

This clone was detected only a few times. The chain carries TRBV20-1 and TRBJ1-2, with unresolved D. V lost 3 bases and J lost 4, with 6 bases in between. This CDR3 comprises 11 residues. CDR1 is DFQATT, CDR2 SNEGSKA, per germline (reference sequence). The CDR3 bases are TGCAGTGCTAGCGGGGTCTATGGCTACACCTTC. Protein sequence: CSASGVYGYTF.